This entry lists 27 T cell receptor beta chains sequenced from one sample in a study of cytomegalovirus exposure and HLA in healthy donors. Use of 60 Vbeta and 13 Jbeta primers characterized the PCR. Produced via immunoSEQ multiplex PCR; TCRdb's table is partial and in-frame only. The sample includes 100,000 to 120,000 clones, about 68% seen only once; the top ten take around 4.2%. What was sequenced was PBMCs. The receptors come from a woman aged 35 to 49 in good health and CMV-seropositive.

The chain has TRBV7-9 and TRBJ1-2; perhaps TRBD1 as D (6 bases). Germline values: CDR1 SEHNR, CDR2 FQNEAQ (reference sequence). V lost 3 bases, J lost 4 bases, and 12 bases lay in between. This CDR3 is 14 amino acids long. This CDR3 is CASSLSGGGYGYTF. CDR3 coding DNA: TGTGCCAGCAGCTTGAGTGGGGGCGGCTATGGCTACACCTTC. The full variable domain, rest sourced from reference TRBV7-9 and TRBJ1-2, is DTGVSQNPRHKITKRGQNVTFRCDPISEHNRLYWYRQTLGQGPEFLTYFQNEAQLEKSRLLSDRFSAERPKGSFSTLEIQRTEQGDSAMYLCASSLSGGGYGYTFGSGTRLTVV.

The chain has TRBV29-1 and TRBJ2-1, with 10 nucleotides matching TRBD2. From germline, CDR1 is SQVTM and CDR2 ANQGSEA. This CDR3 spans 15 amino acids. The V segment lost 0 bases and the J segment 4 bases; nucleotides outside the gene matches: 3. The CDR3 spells CSVEDRTSGYNEQFF. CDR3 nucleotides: TGCAGCGTTGAAGATCGGACTAGCGGATACAATGAGCAGTTCTTC.

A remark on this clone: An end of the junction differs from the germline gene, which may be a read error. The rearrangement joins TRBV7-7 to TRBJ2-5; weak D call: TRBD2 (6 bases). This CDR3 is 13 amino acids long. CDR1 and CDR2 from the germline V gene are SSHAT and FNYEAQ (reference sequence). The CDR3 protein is CASSLGTSETQYF. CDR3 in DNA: TGTGCTAGCAGCCTCGGGACTTCAGAGACCCAGTACTTC.

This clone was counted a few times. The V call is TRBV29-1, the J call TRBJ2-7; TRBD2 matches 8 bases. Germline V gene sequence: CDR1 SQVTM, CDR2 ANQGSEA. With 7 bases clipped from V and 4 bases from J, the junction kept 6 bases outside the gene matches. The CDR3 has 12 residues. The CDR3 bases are TGCAGCGGTGTCGGGGGGGCGTACGAGCAGTACTTC. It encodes CSGVGGAYEQYF.

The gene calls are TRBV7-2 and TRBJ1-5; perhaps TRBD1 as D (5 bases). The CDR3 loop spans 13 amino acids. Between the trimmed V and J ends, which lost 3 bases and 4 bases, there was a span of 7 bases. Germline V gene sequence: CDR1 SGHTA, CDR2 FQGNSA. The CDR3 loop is CASSFDRNQPQHF. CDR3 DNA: TGTGCCAGCAGCTTCGACAGAAATCAGCCCCAGCATTTT.

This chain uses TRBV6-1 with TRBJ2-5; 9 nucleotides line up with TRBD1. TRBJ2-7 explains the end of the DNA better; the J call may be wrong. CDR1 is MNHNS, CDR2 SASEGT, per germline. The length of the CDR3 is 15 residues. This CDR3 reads CASSEPGQGVYEQYF. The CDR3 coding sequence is TGTGCCAGCAGTGAACCGGGACAGGGAGTATACGAGCAGTACTTC.

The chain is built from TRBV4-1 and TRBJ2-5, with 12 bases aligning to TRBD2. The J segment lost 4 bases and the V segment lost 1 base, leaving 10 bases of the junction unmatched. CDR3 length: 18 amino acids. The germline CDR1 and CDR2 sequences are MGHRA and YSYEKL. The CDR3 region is CASSQVGRTSGVGETQYF. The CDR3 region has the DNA TGCGCCAGCAGCCAAGTAGGGAGGACTAGCGGGGTCGGAGAGACCCAGTACTTC.

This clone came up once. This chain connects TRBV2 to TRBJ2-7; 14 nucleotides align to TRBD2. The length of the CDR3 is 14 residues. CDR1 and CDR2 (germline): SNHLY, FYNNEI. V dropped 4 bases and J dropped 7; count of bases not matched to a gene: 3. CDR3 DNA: TGTGCCAGCAGTGCGACTAGCGGGGGGGCGGAGCAGTACTTC. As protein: CASSATSGGAEQYF.

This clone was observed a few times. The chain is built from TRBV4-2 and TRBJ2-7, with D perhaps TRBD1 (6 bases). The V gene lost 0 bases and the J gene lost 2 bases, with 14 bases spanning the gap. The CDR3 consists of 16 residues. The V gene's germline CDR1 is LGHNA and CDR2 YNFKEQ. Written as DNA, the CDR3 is TGTGCCAGCAGCCAAGAGAATGCAGGGGCCGCCTACGAGCAGTACTTC. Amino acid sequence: CASSQENAGAAYEQYF.

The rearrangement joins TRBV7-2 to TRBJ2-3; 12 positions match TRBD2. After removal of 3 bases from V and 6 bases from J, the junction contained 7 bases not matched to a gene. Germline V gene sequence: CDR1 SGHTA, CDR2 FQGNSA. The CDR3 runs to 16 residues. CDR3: CASSLTSGSFVDTQYF. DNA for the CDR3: TGTGCCAGCAGCTTGACTAGCGGGAGTTTTGTTGATACGCAGTATTTT.

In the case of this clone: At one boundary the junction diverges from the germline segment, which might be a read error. The DNA for the CDR3 is TGTTCCAGCAGCCTCCGGGACAGGCGGAACACTGAAGCTTTCTTT. Translation gives CSSSLRDRRNTEAFF. This rearrangement joins TRBV7-9 to TRBJ1-1; 8 bases line up with TRBD1. This CDR3 spans 15 amino acids. Germline V gene lookup returns CDR1 SEHNR and CDR2 FQNEAQ (reference sequence).

The CDR3 protein is CASSTRQGADEQYF. In nucleotides, the CDR3 is TGTGCCAGCTCAACAAGACAGGGGGCGGATGAGCAGTACTTC. The V call is TRBV18, the J call TRBJ2-7; 10 bases match TRBD1. The germline CDR1 and CDR2 sequences are KGHSH and LQKENI. The CDR3 contains 14 residues. Trimming removed 5 bases from V and 7 bases from J; junction bases left unmatched: 8.

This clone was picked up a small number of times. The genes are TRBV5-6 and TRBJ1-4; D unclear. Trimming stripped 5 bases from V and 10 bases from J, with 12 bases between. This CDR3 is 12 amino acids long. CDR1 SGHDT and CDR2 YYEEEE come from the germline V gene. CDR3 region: CASSRPRGKLFF. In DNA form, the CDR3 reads TGTGCCAGCAGTCGGCCCCGGGGAAAACTGTTTTTT. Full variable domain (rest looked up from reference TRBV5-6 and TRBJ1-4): DAGVTQSPTHLIKTRGQQVTLRCSPKSGHDTVSWYQQALGQGPQFIFQYYEEEERQRGNFPDRFSGHQFPNYSSELNVNALLLGDSALYLCASSRPRGKLFFGSGTQLSVL.

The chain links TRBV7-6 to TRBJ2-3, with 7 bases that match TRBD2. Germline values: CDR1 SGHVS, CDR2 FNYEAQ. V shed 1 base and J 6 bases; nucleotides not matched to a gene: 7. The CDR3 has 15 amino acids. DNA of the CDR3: TGTGCCAGCAGCTTAGGCGGGAGTCGGGGGGATACGCAGTATTTT. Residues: CASSLGGSRGDTQYF.

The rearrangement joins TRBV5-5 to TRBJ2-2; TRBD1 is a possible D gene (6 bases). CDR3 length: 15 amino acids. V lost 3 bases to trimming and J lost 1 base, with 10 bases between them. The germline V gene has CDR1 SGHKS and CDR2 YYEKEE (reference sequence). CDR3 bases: TGTGCCAGCAGCTGGATGACAGGGAACACCGGGGAGCTGTTTTTT. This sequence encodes CASSWMTGNTGELFF.

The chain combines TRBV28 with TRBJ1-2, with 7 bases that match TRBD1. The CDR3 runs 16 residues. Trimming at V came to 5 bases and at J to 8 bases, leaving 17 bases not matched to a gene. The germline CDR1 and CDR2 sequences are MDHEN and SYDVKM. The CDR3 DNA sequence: TGTGCCAGCAGTCCCACCCGCCGACAGGGTCCAAGAGGCTACACCTTC. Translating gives CASSPTRRQGPRGYTF.

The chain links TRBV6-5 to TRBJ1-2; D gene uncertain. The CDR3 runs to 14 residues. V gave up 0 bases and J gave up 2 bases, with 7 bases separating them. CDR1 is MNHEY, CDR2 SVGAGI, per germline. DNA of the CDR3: TGTGCCAGCAGTTACTCCGCGGGGAACTATGGCTACACCTTC. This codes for CASSYSAGNYGYTF.

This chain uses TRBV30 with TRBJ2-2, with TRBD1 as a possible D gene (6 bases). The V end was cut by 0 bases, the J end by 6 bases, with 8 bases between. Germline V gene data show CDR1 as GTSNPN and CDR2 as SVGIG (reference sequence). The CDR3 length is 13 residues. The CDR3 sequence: CAWSVPGAGELFF. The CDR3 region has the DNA TGTGCCTGGAGTGTACCAGGGGCCGGGGAGCTGTTTTTT.

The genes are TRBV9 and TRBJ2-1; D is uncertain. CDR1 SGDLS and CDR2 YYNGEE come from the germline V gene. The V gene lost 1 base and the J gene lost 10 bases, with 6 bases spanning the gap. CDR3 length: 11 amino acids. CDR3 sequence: CASSVLEEQFF. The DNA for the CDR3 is TGTGCCAGCAGCGTACTTGAGGAGCAGTTCTTC. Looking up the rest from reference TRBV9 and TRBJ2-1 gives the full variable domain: DSGVTQTPKHLITATGQRVTLRCSPRSGDLSVYWYQQSLDQGLQFLIQYYNGEERAKGNILERFSAQQFPDLHSELNLSSLELGDSALYFCASSVLEEQFFGPGTRLTVL.

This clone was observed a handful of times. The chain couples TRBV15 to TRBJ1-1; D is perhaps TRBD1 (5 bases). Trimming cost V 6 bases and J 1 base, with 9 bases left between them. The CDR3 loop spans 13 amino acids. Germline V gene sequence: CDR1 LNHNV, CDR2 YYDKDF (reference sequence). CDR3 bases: TGTGCCACCAGACGCGGGGGGAACACTGAAGCTTTCTTT. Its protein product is CATRRGGNTEAFF.

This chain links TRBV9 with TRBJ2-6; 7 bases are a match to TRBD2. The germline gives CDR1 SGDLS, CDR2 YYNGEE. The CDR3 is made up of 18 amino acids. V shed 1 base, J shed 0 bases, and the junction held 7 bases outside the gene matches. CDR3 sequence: CASSVRPGGFSGANVLTF. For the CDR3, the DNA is TGTGCCAGCAGCGTAAGGCCCGGGGGGTTCTCTGGGGCCAACGTCCTGACTTTC.

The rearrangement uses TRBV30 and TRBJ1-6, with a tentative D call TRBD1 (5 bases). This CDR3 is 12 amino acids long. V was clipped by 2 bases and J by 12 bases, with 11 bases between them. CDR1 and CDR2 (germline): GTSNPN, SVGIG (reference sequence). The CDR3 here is CAWSSTGEPLHF. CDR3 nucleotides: TGTGCCTGGAGTAGTACAGGAGAACCCCTCCACTTT.

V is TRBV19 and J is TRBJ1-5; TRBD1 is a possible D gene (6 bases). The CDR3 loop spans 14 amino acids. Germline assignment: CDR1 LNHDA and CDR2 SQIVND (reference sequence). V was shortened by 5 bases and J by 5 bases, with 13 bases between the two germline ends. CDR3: CASSDDRLDQPQHF. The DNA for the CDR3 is TGTGCCAGTAGTGACGACAGGTTGGATCAGCCCCAGCATTTT. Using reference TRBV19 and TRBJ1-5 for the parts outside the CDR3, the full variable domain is DGGITQSPKYLFRKEGQNVTLSCEQNLNHDAMYWYRQDPGQGLRLIYYSQIVNDFQKGDIAEGYSVSREKKESFPLTVTSAQKNPTAFYLCASSDDRLDQPQHFGDGTRLSIL.

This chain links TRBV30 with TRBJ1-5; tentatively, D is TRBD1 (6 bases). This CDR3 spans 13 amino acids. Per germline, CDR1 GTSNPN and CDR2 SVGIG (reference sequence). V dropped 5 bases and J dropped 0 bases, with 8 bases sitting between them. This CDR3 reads CAWGQYSNQPQHF. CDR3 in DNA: TGTGCCTGGGGACAGTATAGCAATCAGCCCCAGCATTTT.

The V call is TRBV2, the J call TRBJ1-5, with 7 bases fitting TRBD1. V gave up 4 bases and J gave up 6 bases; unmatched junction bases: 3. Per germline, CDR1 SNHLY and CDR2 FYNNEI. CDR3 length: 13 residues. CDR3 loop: CASSGTGVQPQHF. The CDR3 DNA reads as TGTGCCAGCAGTGGAACAGGGGTTCAGCCCCAGCATTTT.

CDR3 nucleotides: TGTGCCTCCCAGGACAGACCGAACACTGAAGCTTTCTTT. Translation: CASQDRPNTEAFF. J is TRBJ1-1 and V is TRBV19, with a possible D match to TRBD1 (6 bases). Trimming shortened V by 11 bases and J by 1 base, and 14 bases separated the two germline ends. Germline CDR1 LNHDA, CDR2 SQIVND (reference sequence). The CDR3 totals 13 residues. The full variable domain, rest sourced from reference TRBV19 and TRBJ1-1, is DGGITQSPKYLFRKEGQNVTLSCEQNLNHDAMYWYRQDPGQGLRLIYYSQIVNDFQKGDIAEGYSVSREKKESFPLTVTSAQKNPTAFYLCASQDRPNTEAFFGQGTRLTVV.

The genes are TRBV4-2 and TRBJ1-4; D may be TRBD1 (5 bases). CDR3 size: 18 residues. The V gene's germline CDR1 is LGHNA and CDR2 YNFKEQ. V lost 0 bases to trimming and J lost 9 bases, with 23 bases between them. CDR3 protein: CASSQDGGGLAVMKKLFF. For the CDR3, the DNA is TGTGCCAGCAGCCAAGACGGGGGAGGGTTGGCAGTAATGAAAAAACTGTTTTTT.